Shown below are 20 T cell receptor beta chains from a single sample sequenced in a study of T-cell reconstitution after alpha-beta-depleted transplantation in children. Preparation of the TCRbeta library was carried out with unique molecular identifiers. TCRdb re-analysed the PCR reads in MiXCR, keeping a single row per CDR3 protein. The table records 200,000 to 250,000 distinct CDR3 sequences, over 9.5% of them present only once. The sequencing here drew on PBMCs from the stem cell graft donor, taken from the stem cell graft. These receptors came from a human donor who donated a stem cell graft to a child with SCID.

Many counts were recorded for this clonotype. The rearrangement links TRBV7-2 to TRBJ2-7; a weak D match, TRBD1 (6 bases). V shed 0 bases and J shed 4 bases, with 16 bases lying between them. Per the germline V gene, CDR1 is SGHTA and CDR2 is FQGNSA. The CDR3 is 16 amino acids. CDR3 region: CASSLAFFTGSYEQYF. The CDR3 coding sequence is TGTGCCAGCAGCTTAGCGTTTTTTACAGGGTCGTACGAGCAGTACTTC. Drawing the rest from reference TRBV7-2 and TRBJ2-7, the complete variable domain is GAGVSQSPSNKVTEKGKDVELRCDPISGHTALYWYRQSLGQGLEFLIYFQGNSAPDKSGLPSDRFSAERTGGSVSTLTIQRTQQEDSAVYLCASSLAFFTGSYEQYFGPGTRLTVT.

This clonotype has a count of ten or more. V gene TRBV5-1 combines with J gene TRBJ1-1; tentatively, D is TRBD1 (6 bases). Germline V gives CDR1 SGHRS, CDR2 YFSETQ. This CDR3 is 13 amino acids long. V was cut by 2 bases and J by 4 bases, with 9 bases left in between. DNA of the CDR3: TGCGCCAGCAGCTTTTACAGGGTCACTGAAGCTTTCTTT. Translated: CASSFYRVTEAFF.

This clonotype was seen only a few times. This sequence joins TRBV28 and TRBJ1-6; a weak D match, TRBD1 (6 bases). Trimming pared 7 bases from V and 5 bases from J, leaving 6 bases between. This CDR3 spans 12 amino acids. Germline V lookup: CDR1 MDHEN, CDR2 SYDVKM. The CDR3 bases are TGTGCCAGCACAGGGGATAATTCACCCCTCCACTTT. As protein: CASTGDNSPLHF.

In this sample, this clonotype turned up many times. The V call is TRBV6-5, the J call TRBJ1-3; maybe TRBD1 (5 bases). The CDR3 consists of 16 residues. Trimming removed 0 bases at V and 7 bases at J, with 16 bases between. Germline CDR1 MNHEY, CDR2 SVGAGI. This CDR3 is CASSYSGQTVFNTIYF. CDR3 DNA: TGTGCCAGCAGTTACTCTGGACAAACAGTTTTTAACACCATATATTTT.

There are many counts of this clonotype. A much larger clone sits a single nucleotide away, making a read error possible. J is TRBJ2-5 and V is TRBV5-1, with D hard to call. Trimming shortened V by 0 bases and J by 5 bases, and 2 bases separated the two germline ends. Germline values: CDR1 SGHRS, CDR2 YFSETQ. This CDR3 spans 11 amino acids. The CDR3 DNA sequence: TGCGCCAGCAGCTTGGACGAGACCCAGTACTTC. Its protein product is CASSLDETQYF.

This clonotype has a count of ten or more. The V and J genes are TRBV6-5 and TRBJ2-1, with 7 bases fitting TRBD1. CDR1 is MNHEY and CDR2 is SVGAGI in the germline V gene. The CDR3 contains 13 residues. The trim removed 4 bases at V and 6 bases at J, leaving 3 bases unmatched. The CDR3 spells CASSLNRGNEQFF. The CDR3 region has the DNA TGTGCCAGCAGTTTAAACAGGGGCAATGAGCAGTTCTTC.

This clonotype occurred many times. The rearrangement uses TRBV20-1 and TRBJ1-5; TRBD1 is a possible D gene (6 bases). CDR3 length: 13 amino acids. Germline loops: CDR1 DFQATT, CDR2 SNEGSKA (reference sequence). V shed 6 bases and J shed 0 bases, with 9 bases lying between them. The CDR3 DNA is TGCAGTGCAAGGACAGCTAGCAATCAGCCCCAGCATTTT. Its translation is CSARTASNQPQHF.

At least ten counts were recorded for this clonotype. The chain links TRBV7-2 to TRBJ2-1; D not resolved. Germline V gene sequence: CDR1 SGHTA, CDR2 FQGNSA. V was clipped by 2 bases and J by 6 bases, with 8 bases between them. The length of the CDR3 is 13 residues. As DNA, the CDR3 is TGTGCCAGCAGCTTACGGGTTCGCAATGAGCAGTTCTTC. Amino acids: CASSLRVRNEQFF. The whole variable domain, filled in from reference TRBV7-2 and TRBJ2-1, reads GAGVSQSPSNKVTEKGKDVELRCDPISGHTALYWYRQSLGQGLEFLIYFQGNSAPDKSGLPSDRFSAERTGGSVSTLTIQRTQQEDSAVYLCASSLRVRNEQFFGPGTRLTVL.

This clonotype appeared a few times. The CDR3 region has the DNA TGCAGTGCTAGGGTTGAGGGAGTTGAGTACTTC. Translation gives CSARVEGVEYF. The V call is TRBV20-1, the J call TRBJ2-7; D possibly corresponds to TRBD2 (5 bases). V was clipped by 3 bases and J by 11 bases, with 14 bases between them. The germline V gene has CDR1 DFQATT and CDR2 SNEGSKA (reference sequence). The CDR3 contains 11 residues.

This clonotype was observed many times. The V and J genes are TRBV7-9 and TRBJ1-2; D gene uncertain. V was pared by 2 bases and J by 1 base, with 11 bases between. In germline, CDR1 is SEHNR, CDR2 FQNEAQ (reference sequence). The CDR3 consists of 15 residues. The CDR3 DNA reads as TGTGCCAGCAGCTTAAGGCAGAATCATAACTATGGCTACACCTTC. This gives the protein CASSLRQNHNYGYTF.

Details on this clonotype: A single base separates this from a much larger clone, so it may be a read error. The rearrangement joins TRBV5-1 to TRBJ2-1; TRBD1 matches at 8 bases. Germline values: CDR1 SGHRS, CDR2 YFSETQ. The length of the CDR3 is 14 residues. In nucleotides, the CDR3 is TGCGGCAGCAGCTTCCAGGGGGCGAGAAATGAGCAGTTCTTC. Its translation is CGSSFQGARNEQFF.

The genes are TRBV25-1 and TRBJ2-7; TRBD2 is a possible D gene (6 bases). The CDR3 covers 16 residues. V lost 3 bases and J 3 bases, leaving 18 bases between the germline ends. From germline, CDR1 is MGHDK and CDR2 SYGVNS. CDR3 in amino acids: CASSDPREEGFYEQYF. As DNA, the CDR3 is TGTGCCAGCAGTGACCCTAGGGAGGAAGGGTTCTACGAGCAGTACTTC.

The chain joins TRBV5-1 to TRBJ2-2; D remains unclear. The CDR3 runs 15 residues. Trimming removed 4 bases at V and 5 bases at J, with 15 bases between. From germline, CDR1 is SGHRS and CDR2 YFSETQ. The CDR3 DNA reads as TGCGCCAGCAGCCTGGAACCTATCCCTACCGGGGAGCTGTTTTTT. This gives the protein CASSLEPIPTGELFF.

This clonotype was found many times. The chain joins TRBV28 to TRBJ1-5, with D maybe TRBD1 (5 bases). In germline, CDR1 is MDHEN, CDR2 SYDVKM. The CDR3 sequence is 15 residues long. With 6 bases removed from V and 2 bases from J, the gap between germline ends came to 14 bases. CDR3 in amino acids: CASRPQGTGNQPQHF. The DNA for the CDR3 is TGTGCCAGCAGACCCCAGGGTACGGGCAATCAGCCCCAGCATTTT.

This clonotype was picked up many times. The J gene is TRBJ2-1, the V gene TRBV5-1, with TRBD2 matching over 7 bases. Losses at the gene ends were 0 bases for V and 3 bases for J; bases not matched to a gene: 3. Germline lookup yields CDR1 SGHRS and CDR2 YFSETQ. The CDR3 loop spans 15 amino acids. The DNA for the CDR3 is TGCGCCAGCAGCTTGGGGCTAGCGGACTACAATGAGCAGTTCTTC. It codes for CASSLGLADYNEQFF.

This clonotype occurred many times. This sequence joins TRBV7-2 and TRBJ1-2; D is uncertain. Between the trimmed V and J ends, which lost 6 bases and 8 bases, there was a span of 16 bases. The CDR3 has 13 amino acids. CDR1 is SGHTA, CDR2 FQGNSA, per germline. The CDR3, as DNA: TGTGCCAGCAGACCAGCGCCGACGGGCGGCTACACCTTC. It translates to CASRPAPTGGYTF.

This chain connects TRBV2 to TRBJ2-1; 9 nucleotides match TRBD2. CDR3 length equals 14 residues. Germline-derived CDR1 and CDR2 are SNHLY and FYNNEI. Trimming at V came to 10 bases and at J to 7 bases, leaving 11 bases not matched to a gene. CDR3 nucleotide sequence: TGTGCCATAAGGGCGGGGGGGCAGTGGAATGAGCAGTTCTTC. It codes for CAIRAGGQWNEQFF.

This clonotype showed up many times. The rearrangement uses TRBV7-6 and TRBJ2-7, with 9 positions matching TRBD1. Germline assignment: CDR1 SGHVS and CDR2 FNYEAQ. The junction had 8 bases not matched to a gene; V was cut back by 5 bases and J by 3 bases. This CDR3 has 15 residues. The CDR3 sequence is CASSPTGQGLYEQYF. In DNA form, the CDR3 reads TGTGCCAGCAGCCCAACGGGACAGGGACTCTACGAGCAGTACTTC.

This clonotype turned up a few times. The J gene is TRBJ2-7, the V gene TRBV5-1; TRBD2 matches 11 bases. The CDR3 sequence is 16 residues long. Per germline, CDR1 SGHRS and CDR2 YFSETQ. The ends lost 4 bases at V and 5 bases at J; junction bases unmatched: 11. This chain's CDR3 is CASSPAIAGGIDEQYF. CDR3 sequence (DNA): TGCGCCAGCAGCCCGGCTATAGCGGGGGGGATCGACGAGCAGTACTTC.

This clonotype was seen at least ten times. The CDR3 DNA reads as TGCGCCAGCAGTGGCGGGTCGGAAGAGACCCAGTACTTC. Amino acid sequence: CASSGGSEETQYF. The chain recombines TRBV5-1 with TRBJ2-5; maybe TRBD2 (5 bases). Trimming took off 5 bases at V and 3 bases at J, with 11 bases between the two ends. Germline CDR1 reads SGHRS; CDR2 reads YFSETQ. This CDR3 is built from 13 residues.